The 19 T cell receptor beta chains reported below all come from one sample, sequenced in a study of shared clonotypes between healthy human individuals. Clones were sequenced by immunoSEQ multiplex PCR, and TCRdb holds only the in-frame ones, with some missing. The repertoire holds 2,500,000 or so clones, with 80% to 95% as singletons. Sequencing was done on a sample of naive CD4+ T cells from PBMCs. Specified subset: CD45RA+ positively selected. These receptors originate from a man between 18 and 29 years old in good health. Some clones in this sample may be carry-over from other donors' samples.

The CDR3 here is CASSLEVPPRGRELFF. CDR3 DNA: TGTGCCAGCAGCTTAGAGGTCCCGCCCCGAGGGCGGGAGCTGTTTTTT. V and J are TRBV7-2 and TRBJ2-2, with a tentative D call TRBD2 (5 bases). This CDR3 contains 16 residues. V was trimmed by 1 base and J by 9 bases, leaving 18 bases between them. The germline V gene encodes CDR1 SGHTA and CDR2 FQGNSA.

V and J are TRBV9 and TRBJ2-7; D is perhaps TRBD1 or TRBD2 (5 bases each). Deletions cut 9 bases from V and 3 bases from J, with 16 bases between. CDR1 is SGDLS and CDR2 is YYNGEE in the germline V gene. CDR3 length: 13 residues. This chain's CDR3 is CATGEQRGYEQYF. CDR3 bases: TGTGCCACTGGTGAACAGAGGGGCTACGAGCAGTACTTC.

This clone was detected only once. V usage is TRBV5-4 and J usage is TRBJ2-3; D not certain. This CDR3 has 13 residues. CDR1 is SGHNT, CDR2 YYREEE, per germline (reference sequence). V lost 6 bases and J lost 5, with 13 bases in between. Here the CDR3 DNA reads TGTGCCAGCACCCTGGTAGGAAAAGATACGCAGTATTTT. Amino acids: CASTLVGKDTQYF.

The V and J genes are TRBV4-1 and TRBJ1-2; D is possibly TRBD1 (5 bases). From germline, CDR1 is MGHRA and CDR2 YSYEKL. V was trimmed by 1 base and J by 6 bases, leaving 9 bases between them. The CDR3 has 13 amino acids. The CDR3 loop is CASSQGGVHGYTF. In nucleotides, the CDR3 is TGCGCCAGCAGCCAAGGGGGGGTTCATGGCTACACCTTC.

The chain couples TRBV5-1 to TRBJ2-7, with 8 bases identical to TRBD2. The length of the CDR3 is 15 residues. The germline gives CDR1 SGHRS, CDR2 YFSETQ. V trimming: 0 bases; J trimming: 3 bases; junction bases outside the gene matches: 5. Written as DNA, the CDR3 is TGCGCCAGCAGCTTGGGTAGCGGGGCATACTACGAGCAGTACTTC. Translating it yields CASSLGSGAYYEQYF.

In its sample, this clone was seen a few times. Other DNA sequences in this specimen translate into the identical CDR3. The chain couples TRBV18 to TRBJ2-2; TRBD1 might be the D (6 bases). Trimming removed 2 bases from V and 1 base from J, with 8 bases in between. CDR1 is KGHSH and CDR2 is LQKENI in the germline V gene. The CDR3 covers 15 residues. Here the CDR3 reads CASSPLQGNTGELFF. The CDR3 DNA is TGTGCCAGCTCACCATTACAGGGGAACACCGGGGAGCTGTTTTTT.

CDR3 bases: TGTGCCAGCAGCTGGGGGGGTAGCTCCTATAATTCACCCCTCCACTTT. Protein sequence: CASSWGGSSYNSPLHF. This chain connects TRBV5-4 to TRBJ1-6; possibly TRBD1 for D (5 bases). Deletions cut 3 bases from V and 0 bases from J, with 10 bases between. The V gene's germline CDR1 is SGHNT and CDR2 YYREEE (reference sequence). The CDR3 is 16 amino acids.

This chain links TRBV18 with TRBJ2-6, with 8 bases that match TRBD1. J lost 1 base, V lost 3 bases, and 8 bases had no gene match. CDR1 KGHSH and CDR2 LQKENI come from the germline V gene. This CDR3 is built from 18 residues. CDR3 in amino acids: CASSPRNRGRSGANVLTF. The DNA of the CDR3 is TGTGCCAGCTCACCCCGTAACAGGGGGAGATCTGGGGCCAACGTCCTGACTTTC. Combining the CDR3 with reference TRBV18 and TRBJ2-6 gives the whole variable domain NAGVMQNPRHLVRRRGQEARLRCSPMKGHSHVYWYRQLPEEGLKFMVYLQKENIIDESGMPKERFSAEFPKEGPSILRIQQVVRGDSAAYFCASSPRNRGRSGANVLTFGAGSRLTVL.

The V call is TRBV7-9, the J call TRBJ2-7, with D perhaps TRBD2 (5 bases). Germline V gives CDR1 SEHNR, CDR2 FQNEAQ (reference sequence). V lost 1 base, J lost 0 bases, and 13 bases lay in between. The CDR3 spans 16 residues. CDR3 region: CASSLVRTSISYEQYF. The CDR3, as DNA: TGTGCCAGCAGCTTAGTACGGACTTCGATCTCCTACGAGCAGTACTTC.

The V call is TRBV30, the J call TRBJ1-2; TRBD1 might be the D (5 bases). Trimming took off 3 bases at V and 8 bases at J, with 16 bases between the two ends. The CDR3 runs 13 residues. Germline CDR1 and CDR2: GTSNPN and SVGIG (reference sequence). The CDR3 protein is CAWSLTQGRGYTF. The CDR3 DNA sequence: TGTGCCTGGAGCCTCACGCAGGGACGCGGCTACACCTTC.

The chain employs TRBV19 and TRBJ1-5; D unresolved. Germline CDR1 and CDR2: LNHDA and SQIVND (reference sequence). The CDR3 has 14 residues. V lost 2 bases, J lost 9 bases, and 14 bases lay in between. The CDR3 reads CASSILDGRSPQHF. Here the CDR3 DNA reads TGTGCCAGTAGTATATTAGACGGCCGTTCGCCCCAGCATTTT.

Points on this clone: Other nucleotide sequences from this sample produce the same CDR3. The chain has TRBV7-9 and TRBJ2-5, with unresolved D. Trimming left V 1 base short and J 1 base short, with 4 bases between. Germline V gene sequence: CDR1 SEHNR, CDR2 FQNEAQ (reference sequence). The CDR3 covers 13 residues. CDR3 sequence reads: CASSLVPQETQYF. CDR3 in DNA: TGTGCCAGCAGCTTAGTACCCCAAGAGACCCAGTACTTC.

This chain uses TRBV21-1 with TRBJ2-7. TRBV21-1 represents a pseudogene. This CDR3 has 13 amino acids. In DNA form, the CDR3 reads TGTGCCAGCAGGACCGGGCCTCCCTACGAGCAGTACTTC. Amino acids: CASRTGPPYEQYF.

The chain joins TRBV27 to TRBJ2-3; the D is unclear. The CDR3 has 13 residues. The V gene lost 4 bases and the J gene lost 10 bases, with 15 bases spanning the gap. Looked up from germline, CDR1 is MNHEY and CDR2 is SMNVEV (reference sequence). CDR3 in DNA: TGTGCCAGCAGTTCCCCCCTAATAGCAGCGCAGTATTTT. This sequence encodes CASSSPLIAAQYF.

This chain joins TRBV6-1 and TRBJ2-5; D unclear. With 4 bases removed from V and 4 bases from J, the gap between germline ends came to 7 bases. Germline V gene lookup returns CDR1 MNHNS and CDR2 SASEGT. The CDR3 sequence is 12 residues long. The CDR3 reads CASSGSTETQYF. The CDR3 coding sequence is TGTGCCAGCAGTGGTTCAACAGAGACCCAGTACTTC.

The rearrangement links TRBV7-8 to TRBJ1-1; 9 bases are a match to TRBD1. Trimming took 5 bases from V and 3 from J; bases not matched to a gene: 4. There are 14 residues in the CDR3. From germline, CDR1 is SGHVS and CDR2 FQNEAQ. CDR3 in DNA: TGTGCCAGCAGCAGAGGACAGGGGTACACTGAAGCTTTCTTT. Encoded protein: CASSRGQGYTEAFF.

The genes are TRBV4-3 and TRBJ2-1; 13 nucleotides line up with TRBD2. CDR1 is LGHNA and CDR2 is YSLEER in the germline V gene. Germline trimming cut 0 bases from V and 8 bases from J; bases unmatched to any gene: 10. The CDR3 runs 18 residues. DNA of the CDR3: TGCGCCAGCAGCCAAGATAGGGGACTAGCGGGAAAGTGGGATGAGCAGTTCTTC. It is translated as CASSQDRGLAGKWDEQFF.

V usage is TRBV28 and J usage is TRBJ2-7; no reliable D call. Trimming shortened V by 4 bases and J by 4 bases, and 23 bases separated the two germline ends. There are 17 residues in the CDR3. CDR1 and CDR2 from the germline V gene are MDHEN and SYDVKM. The CDR3 sequence: CASSSPGVPTDPYEQYF. CDR3 bases: TGTGCCAGCAGTTCCCCCGGCGTCCCTACGGACCCTTACGAGCAGTACTTC.

The chain couples TRBV7-9 to TRBJ2-7; TRBD1 aligns across 7 bases. The germline CDR1 and CDR2 sequences are SEHNR and FQNEAQ (reference sequence). After removal of 5 bases from V and 6 bases from J, the junction contained 13 bases not matched to a gene. The CDR3 runs to 15 residues. The CDR3 loop reads CASSVTGVPFFEQYF. In DNA form, the CDR3 reads TGTGCCAGCAGCGTAACAGGGGTCCCTTTCTTCGAGCAGTACTTC.